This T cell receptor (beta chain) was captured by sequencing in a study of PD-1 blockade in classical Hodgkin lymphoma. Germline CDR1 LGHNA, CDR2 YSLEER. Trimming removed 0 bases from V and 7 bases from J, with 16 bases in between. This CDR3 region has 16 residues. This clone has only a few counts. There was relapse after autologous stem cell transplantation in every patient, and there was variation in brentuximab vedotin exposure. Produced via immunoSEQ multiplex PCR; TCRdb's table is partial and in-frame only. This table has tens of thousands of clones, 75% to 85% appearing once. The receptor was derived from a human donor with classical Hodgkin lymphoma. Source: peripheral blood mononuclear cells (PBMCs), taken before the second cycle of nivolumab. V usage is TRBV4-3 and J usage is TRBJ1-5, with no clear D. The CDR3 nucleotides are TGCGCCAGCAGCCAAGATTTGCCCGCCCCGGGACAGCCCCAGCATTTT. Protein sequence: CASSQDLPAPGQPQHF.